Listed below are T cell receptor beta chains from one sample, sequenced in a study of cytomegalovirus exposure and HLA in healthy donors. The assay was immunoSEQ multiplex PCR, and TCRdb's table has in-frame clones only and misses some. Seen here are around 190,000 clones, roughly three quarters observed once, and the top ten hold roughly 1.2%. Material: PBMCs. Receptor source: a woman aged 25 to 39 in good health and CMV-seronegative. The CDR3 runs from the conserved cysteine through the conserved F or W. A D gene is named only where the DNA matches it firmly. Rows give clone size only sometimes, using once, few, many, or a class for an expanded clone.

V,D,J,size,CDR3,DNA
TRBV11-1,.,TRBJ1-1,.,CASSSTVNTEAFF,TGTGCCAGCAGCTCGACAGTAAACACTGAAGCTTTCTTT
TRBV19,.,TRBJ1-5,.,CASSSTWGGVGNQPQHF,TGTGCCAGTAGCTCCACTTGGGGGGGAGTTGGCAATCAGCCCCAGCATTTT
TRBV28,.,TRBJ1-4,.,CASSSPGAGVYEKLFF,TGTGCCAGCAGTTCCCCCGGGGCAGGGGTATATGAAAAACTGTTTTTT
TRBV9,.,TRBJ1-1,once,CASSVGAGNTEAFF,TGTGCCAGCAGCGTAGGTGCCGGGAACACTGAAGCTTTCTTT
TRBV10-3,TRBD2,TRBJ2-7,.,CAISESGGLVRDEQYF,TGTGCCATCAGTGAGTCGGGAGGACTAGTTCGAGACGAGCAGTACTTC
TRBV7-3,TRBD1,TRBJ1-1,.,CASSPRQGAGTEAFF,TGTGCCAGCAGCCCTAGACAGGGGGCAGGTACTGAAGCTTTCTTT
TRBV18,.,TRBJ2-2,few,CASSASANTGELFF,TGTGCCAGCTCGGCCTCAGCGAACACCGGGGAGCTGTTTTTT
TRBV5-1,.,TRBJ1-4,.,CASSLTGQSLNEKLFF,TGCGCCAGCAGCTTGACAGGCCAGAGCCTAAATGAAAAACTGTTTTTT
TRBV5-4,.,TRBJ2-3,few,CASSSRQESTDTQYF,TGTGCCAGCAGCTCCAGACAGGAGAGCACAGATACGCAGTATTTT
TRBV6-5,TRBD1,TRBJ2-2,once,CASRGTGMPGELFF,TGTGCCAGCAGGGGGACAGGGATGCCCGGGGAGCTGTTTTTT
TRBV5-1,.,TRBJ2-5,.,CASSLDRGGETQYF,TGCGCCAGCAGCTTGGACCGCGGCGGAGAGACCCAGTACTTC
TRBV6-4,.,TRBJ1-1,.,CASSEGGLTEAFF,TGTGCCAGCAGTGAGGGAGGGTTAACTGAAGCTTTCTTT
TRBV6-1,.,TRBJ1-4,.,CASSEGSAPPLF,TGTGCCAGCAGTGAAGGGTCAGCGCCTCCCCTTTTT
TRBV1,.,TRBJ2-7,.,CTSSQDAIGTGAILIYEQYF,TGCACCAGCAGCCAAGATGCCATCGGGACTGGGGCCATCTTAATCTACGAGCAGTACTTC
TRBV5-1,.,TRBJ2-5,.,CASSLVLATQETQYF,TGCGCCAGCAGCTTGGTGCTAGCGACACAAGAGACCCAGTACTTC
TRBV6-5,TRBD1,TRBJ1-5,.,CASRDRVNQPQHF,TGTGCCAGCAGAGACAGGGTGAATCAGCCCCAGCATTTT
TRBV28,TRBD1,TRBJ1-2,.,CASSFGTGIYGYTF,TGTGCCAGCAGTTTTGGGACAGGGATCTATGGCTACACCTTC
TRBV18,TRBD1,TRBJ1-2,.,CASSRQGTYGYTF,TGTGCCAGCTCACGACAGGGCACCTATGGCTACACCTTC
TRBV30,.,TRBJ1-1,.,CAWTEGGGTEAFF,TGTGCCTGGACGGAGGGAGGTGGCACTGAAGCTTTCTTT
TRBV12-5,TRBD2,TRBJ2-1,once,CASGSTGLSYNEQFF,TGTGCTAGTGGTTCTACGGGACTATCCTACAATGAGCAGTTCTTC
TRBV9,.,TRBJ2-7,once,CASSVGLRGKPEYEQYF,TGTGCCAGCAGCGTAGGGCTCCGGGGTAAGCCGGAGTACGAGCAGTACTTC
TRBV5-1,.,TRBJ2-7,.,CASSSPTGQLYEQYF,TGCGCCAGCAGCTCCCCAACGGGACAACTTTACGAGCAGTACTTC
TRBV29-1,.,TRBJ2-5,.,CSVEQGLKETQYF,TGCAGCGTTGAGCAGGGGCTAAAAGAGACCCAGTACTTC
TRBV6-1,.,TRBJ1-1,.,CASRLGSPNTEAFF,TGTGCCAGCCGCTTGGGCAGTCCGAACACTGAAGCTTTCTTT
TRBV10-1,TRBD1,TRBJ1-3,.,CASSSPGTGSPGTTGNTIYF,TGCGCCAGCAGTTCACCCGGGACAGGCTCACCGGGGACCACTGGAAACACCATATATTTT
TRBV18,.,TRBJ2-7,.,CASSPRALVNEQYF,TGTGCCAGCTCACCACGAGCCCTAGTCAACGAGCAGTACTTC
TRBV30,.,TRBJ1-1,.,CAWKGNLKAFF,TGTGCCTGGAAGGGGAACCTGAAAGCTTTCTTT
TRBV6-6,.,TRBJ2-7,.,CASSRDFQWQYF,TGTGCCAGTTCCCGGGACTTCCAGTGGCAGTACTTC
TRBV9,TRBD2,TRBJ2-1,.,CASSVGLAGFYNEQFF,TGTGCCAGCAGCGTTGGTCTAGCGGGGTTCTACAATGAGCAGTTCTTC
TRBV4-1,.,TRBJ2-5,.,CASSQKVGAQETQYF,TGCGCCAGCAGCCAAAAGGTGGGGGCCCAAGAGACCCAGTACTTC
TRBV25-1,.,TRBJ2-7,.,CASRGTAVGYEQYF,TGTGCCAGCAGAGGGACTGCCGTAGGCTACGAGCAGTACTTC
TRBV18,TRBD1,TRBJ2-7,.,CASSPRDREDHEQYF,TGTGCCAGCTCACCACGGGACAGGGAGGACCACGAGCAGTACTTC
TRBV6-1,.,TRBJ1-4,.,CASTGPSNEKLFF,TGTGCCAGCACAGGGCCCTCTAATGAAAAACTGTTTTTT
TRBV5-1,.,TRBJ1-2,.,CASSLDSHSPYGYTF,TGCGCCAGCAGCTTGGATAGCCATTCCCCCTATGGCTACACCTTC
TRBV2,.,TRBJ2-2,.,CASTRTVNTGELFF,TGTGCCAGCACCCGGACAGTGAACACCGGGGAGCTGTTTTTT
TRBV13,TRBD1,TRBJ2-1,.,CASSALPGQGRFEQFF,TGTGCCAGCAGCGCGCTCCCGGGACAGGGAAGGTTTGAGCAGTTCTTC
TRBV21-1,.,TRBJ2-7,few,CASSWGQQLAVHEQYF,TGTGCCAGCAGCTGGGGACAGCAACTAGCCGTCCACGAGCAGTACTTC
TRBV9,.,TRBJ2-1,.,CASKSNYNEQFF,TGTGCCAGCAAGAGTAACTACAATGAGCAGTTCTTC
TRBV7-3,TRBD2,TRBJ2-1,.,CASSLNGGSSYNEQFF,TGTGCCAGCAGCTTAAATGGCGGGAGCTCCTACAATGAGCAGTTCTTC
TRBV5-1,TRBD1,TRBJ1-4,.,CASSPGQGRATNEKLFF,TGCGCCAGCAGCCCGGGACAGGGTAGAGCAACTAATGAAAAACTGTTTTTT
TRBV30,.,TRBJ1-2,once,CAWTPPGNYGYTF,TGTGCCTGGACCCCCCCAGGAAACTATGGCTACACCTTC
TRBV5-1,TRBD1,TRBJ1-2,.,CASSLTAGGADYGYTF,TGCGCCAGCAGCTTGACCGCAGGGGGCGCAGACTATGGCTACACCTTC
TRBV5-1,.,TRBJ1-4,.,CASSLPGNEKLFF,TGCGCCAGCAGCTTGCCGGGTAATGAAAAACTGTTTTTT
TRBV5-4,.,TRBJ2-7,.,CASSSPYEQYF,TGTGCCAGCAGCTCTCCTTACGAGCAGTACTTC
TRBV28,TRBD1,TRBJ1-5,once,CASSSLSGQGSNQPQHF,TGTGCCAGCAGTTCTCTCTCGGGACAGGGTAGCAATCAGCCCCAGCATTTT
TRBV6-4,.,TRBJ1-2,.,CASSEGGNYGYTF,TGTGCCAGCAGTGAGGGAGGGAACTATGGCTACACCTTC
TRBV5-1,TRBD1,TRBJ2-3,.,CASSLGQVPQDTQYF,TGCGCCAGCAGCCTCGGACAGGTCCCACAAGATACGCAGTATTTT
TRBV28,TRBD1,TRBJ2-1,.,CASSFWTGLGSSYNEQFF,TGTGCCAGCAGTTTCTGGACAGGGTTGGGGAGCTCCTACAATGAGCAGTTCTTC
TRBV5-1,.,TRBJ1-2,few,CASSPDRIYGYTF,TGCGCCAGCAGCCCGGACAGAATCTATGGCTACACCTTC
TRBV9,TRBD2,TRBJ2-3,.,CASSVGWASGGTDTQYF,TGTGCCAGCAGCGTAGGTTGGGCTAGCGGAGGCACAGATACGCAGTATTTT
TRBV7-9,.,TRBJ2-7,.,CASSLATGYEQYF,TGTGCCAGCAGCTTAGCAACCGGCTACGAGCAGTACTTC
TRBV6-1,.,TRBJ1-4,.,CASSDSGRGATNEKLFF,TGTGCCAGCAGTGATAGCGGCCGAGGAGCAACTAATGAAAAACTGTTTTTT